Listed below are T cell receptor beta chains from one sample, sequenced in a study of T cell responses to AZD1222 COVID-19 vaccine. Assay used: immunoSEQ multiplex PCR; TCRdb lists only in-frame clones, some missing. The sample records 90,000 to 110,000 clones, 88% being singletons. Sequenced here: peripheral blood, sampled on day 0 of AZD1222 vaccination. Receptors originate from an adult in good health. Both conserved end residues are part of each CDR3. A D gene is named only where the DNA matches it firmly. The size entry is marked missing in some rows and otherwise reads once, few, many or a size class.

size: NA
V: TRBV3-1/TRBV3-2
J: TRBJ1-6
D: NA
DNA: TGTGCCAGCAGCCCGCGACCGAACTATAATTCACCCCTCCACTTT
CDR3: CASSPRPNYNSPLHF

size: NA
V: TRBV29-1
J: TRBJ2-1
D: TRBD1
DNA: TGCAGCGTGGGACAGGGGGTTCGTTATGAGCAGTTCTTC
CDR3: CSVGQGVRYEQFF

size: NA
V: TRBV18
J: TRBJ1-1
D: NA
DNA: TGTGCCAGCTCACCACCGCGGGGGGGCGCGGGGACTGAAGCTTTCTTT
CDR3: CASSPPRGGAGTEAFF

size: NA
V: TRBV7-8
J: TRBJ2-7
D: TRBD2
DNA: TGTGCCAGCAGACACACTAGCGGGAGTCTCTACGAGCAGTACTTC
CDR3: CASRHTSGSLYEQYF

size: NA
V: TRBV15
J: TRBJ2-5
D: NA
DNA: TGTGCCACCAGCCCAGGGATGGAGACCCAGTACTTC
CDR3: CATSPGMETQYF

size: NA
V: TRBV9
J: TRBJ1-5
D: TRBD1
DNA: TGTGCCAGCAGCGCTGACAGGGACAGGCAGCCCCAGCATTTT
CDR3: CASSADRDRQPQHF

size: NA
V: TRBV19
J: TRBJ1-3
D: NA
DNA: TGTGCCAGTAGGCTCATCGGGGTATCTGGAAACACCATATATTTT
CDR3: CASRLIGVSGNTIYF

size: NA
V: TRBV7-8
J: TRBJ2-5
D: NA
DNA: TGTGCCAGCAGCTTAGGTCCGGGGGTGCAAACGACCCAGTACTTC
CDR3: CASSLGPGVQTTQYF

size: NA
V: TRBV15
J: TRBJ2-6
D: TRBD1
DNA: TGTGCCACCAGCAGGGACAGGCTGTCCCTCTCTGGGGCCAACGTCCTGACTTTC
CDR3: CATSRDRLSLSGANVLTF

size: NA
V: TRBV27
J: TRBJ2-6
D: TRBD1
DNA: TGTGCCAGCAGTTTCCGGGGACAGGGTCTCTCTGGGGCCAACGTCCTGACTTTC
CDR3: CASSFRGQGLSGANVLTF

size: NA
V: TRBV18
J: TRBJ1-3
D: TRBD1
DNA: TGTGCCAGCTCACCAGGGACAGGGGTAGACACCACCATATATTTT
CDR3: CASSPGTGVDTTIYF

size: once
V: TRBV27
J: TRBJ2-1
D: TRBD1
DNA: TGTGCCAGCAGTTTAACCGTCGGGACAGGGGCCTCCACTCGCTCCTACAATGAGCAGTTCTTC
CDR3: CASSLTVGTGASTRSYNEQFF

size: medium-sized
V: TRBV3-1/TRBV3-2
J: TRBJ2-7
D: NA
DNA: TGTGCCAGCAGGAGAGGGGAGGCGGGGACAGAAGCCCTGTACTTC
CDR3: CASRRGEAGTEALYF

size: NA
V: TRBV12-3/TRBV12-4
J: TRBJ2-7
D: TRBD2
DNA: TGTGCCAGCAGTTTCCGGACTAGACTCGAGCAGTACTTC
CDR3: CASSFRTRLEQYF

size: NA
V: TRBV29-1
J: TRBJ2-7
D: TRBD1
DNA: TGCAGCGCAGGGGACAGGGGGCGCCACGAGCAGTACTTC
CDR3: CSAGDRGRHEQYF

size: NA
V: TRBV13
J: TRBJ2-1
D: TRBD2
DNA: TGTGCCAGCAGCTTAGCCCAATCGGCGGGAGGAATCTACAATGAGCAGTTCTTC
CDR3: CASSLAQSAGGIYNEQFF

size: NA
V: TRBV11-2
J: TRBJ1-5
D: NA
DNA: TGTGCCAGCAGCTTGGGCCAGGGGCCCAATCAGCCCCAGCATTTT
CDR3: CASSLGQGPNQPQHF

size: NA
V: TRBV12-3/TRBV12-4
J: TRBJ1-1
D: NA
DNA: TGTGCCAGCAGTTCGACAGGAGCCCTGGGAGCTTTCTTT
CDR3: CASSSTGALGAFF

size: NA
V: TRBV2
J: TRBJ1-2
D: NA
DNA: TGTGCCAGCAGTGATATTGCACCCGGCAGGATCTATGGCTACACCTTC
CDR3: CASSDIAPGRIYGYTF

size: NA
V: TRBV2
J: TRBJ1-3
D: NA
DNA: TGTGCCAGCAAGGCGAGGGCTGGAAACACCATATATTTT
CDR3: CASKARAGNTIYF

size: NA
V: TRBV7-9
J: TRBJ1-1
D: NA
DNA: TGTGCCAGCAGCTTAGAGTGGACCACTGAAGCTTTCTTT
CDR3: CASSLEWTTEAFF

size: NA
V: TRBV30
J: TRBJ2-7
D: TRBD2
DNA: TGTGCCTGGAGTTTGTGGGAGGGTTACGAGCAGTACTTC
CDR3: CAWSLWEGYEQYF

size: NA
V: TRBV1
J: TRBJ2-7
D: NA
DNA: TGCACCAGCAGCCAACCCGGGACAATCTACGAGCAGTACTTC
CDR3: CTSSQPGTIYEQYF

size: NA
V: TRBV28
J: TRBJ1-1
D: NA
DNA: TGTGCCAGCAGGTCGCGGGGACATGCGAACACTGAAGCTTTCTTT
CDR3: CASRSRGHANTEAFF

size: NA
V: TRBV19
J: TRBJ2-5
D: TRBD1
DNA: TGTGCCAGTAGTATGGACAGGGGGCAGGAGACCCAGTACTTC
CDR3: CASSMDRGQETQYF

size: NA
V: TRBV4-1
J: TRBJ1-1
D: NA
DNA: TGCGCCAGCACTGAGGGGTTATCCATGAACACTGAAGCTTTCTTT
CDR3: CASTEGLSMNTEAFF

size: NA
V: TRBV9
J: TRBJ2-7
D: NA
DNA: TGTGCCAGCAGCACCCCTCCCTCCTACGAGCAGTACTTC
CDR3: CASSTPPSYEQYF